The text below deals with one T cell receptor beta chain. Its target is unknown. Germline V gives CDR1 SEHNR, CDR2 FQNEAQ (reference sequence). The CDR3 extends over 13 amino acids. The source of the sample is a study of CXCR3-negative and CXCR3-positive naive CD8 T cells. It was by 5' RACE with UMI labels that the TRB cDNA libraries were prepared. TCRdb re-analyzed the 5' RACE reads; it lists each CDR3 protein once, without DNA. The sample yields 50,000 to 65,000 distinct CDR3 sequences, of which the top ten take up roughly 0.8%. General observations from the study: CXCR3-positive naive cells had more hydrophobic TRB CDR3s than CXCR3-negative naive cells. Similar TRBV-TRBJ usage was seen in naive cells (both CXCR3-negative and CXCR3-positive), but memory cells differed. Memory CD8+ cells showed much lower diversity, while both naive subsets displayed comparably high diversity.

The material sequenced was naive CXCR3+ CD8+ T cells from blood. Subset in this sample: CD45RO-CCR7+CD27+CD95- naive CD8+ T cells expressing CXCR3 (TNR3+). This receptor was identified in a human donor in good health. Some clones in this sample may be carry-over from other donors' samples. V gene TRBV7-9 combines with J gene TRBJ2-1; TCRdb calls TRBD1, which cannot be checked without DNA. CDR3: CASSTGPYNEQFF.